A selection of T cell receptor beta chains follows, all from one sample in a study of T cell repertoires in cytomegalovirus infection. TCRdb itself ran the reads through MiXCR, one entry per CDR3 protein. The data show about 100,000 distinct CDR3 sequences, 35% to 50% seen once. Antigens of these TCRs are unknown. The sample here was CD8+ T cells from cultured PBMCs, taken from culture after CMV antigen stimulation. The receptors were sampled from a human donor in good health (CMV status not recorded). Some clones in this sample may be carry-over from other donors' samples. CDR3s include the opening cysteine and the closing phenylalanine or tryptophan.

>TRBV28|TRBJ2-7
CASSYGQGAYEQYF
>TRBV5-1|TRBJ1-1
CASSLVPRGTEAFF
>TRBV29-1|TRBJ2-7
CSGGTSWEQYF
>TRBV28|TRBJ2-4
CASTGAGAPLAKNIQYF
>TRBV7-2|TRBJ2-1
CASSLARTGEQFF
>TRBV20-1|TRBJ1-1
CSARLPGENTEAFF
>TRBV7-8|TRBJ2-1
CASSLTSGAVLFF
>TRBV11-3|TRBJ1-1
CASSLRENTEAFF
>TRBV29-1|TRBJ1-1
CSVERGLNTEAFF
>TRBV12-3/TRBV12-4|TRBJ1-5
CASSFLPGGNQPQHF
>TRBV4-1|TRBJ2-7
CASSQSRTYEQYF
>TRBV4-1|TRBJ1-3
CASSQLGISGNTIYF
>TRBV6-1|TRBJ2-3
CASSSLTGAQSRRGTDTQYF
>TRBV6-1|TRBJ1-2
CASSYADSGYGYTF
>TRBV2|TRBJ1-2
CASSDLPGQGYGYTF
>TRBV6-6|TRBJ2-7
CASSRYSGGIYEQYF
>TRBV11-1|TRBJ2-3
CASSSRQATTDTQYF
>TRBV12-5|TRBJ1-6
CASGHPGGNSPLHF
>TRBV11-3|TRBJ2-1
CASSLGDLKANEQFF
>TRBV11-1|TRBJ2-4
CASRFGRGLAKNIQYF
>TRBV6-2/TRBV6-3|TRBJ1-1
CASSSITANTEAFF
>TRBV19|TRBJ2-2
CASSLLRGGRGTGELFF
>TRBV28|TRBJ2-3
CASSGRDRGLRISTDTQYF
>TRBV14|TRBJ2-2
CASSHWVTGELFF
>TRBV11-1|TRBJ2-2
CASSFPLLAANTGELFF
>TRBV19|TRBJ2-7
CASSPLATVTYEQYF
>TRBV4-1|TRBJ1-1
CASSQEPTGVTEAFF
>TRBV28|TRBJ1-1
CGSSLPEGTDTEAFF
>TRBV7-8|TRBJ2-3
CASSSVLDTQYF
>TRBV7-6|TRBJ2-3
CASSLGEGSTDTQYF
>TRBV27|TRBJ2-3
CASRDLNTDTQYF
>TRBV10-3|TRBJ2-7
CAISDFQKLSYEQYF
>TRBV7-9|TRBJ1-4
CASSNGPAINEKLFF
>TRBV12-3/TRBV12-4|TRBJ1-1
CASSHGTVNTEAFF
>TRBV28|TRBJ1-1
CASSPLRFIGNTEAFF
>TRBV27|TRBJ1-1
CASSLDRDDTEAFF
>TRBV12-3/TRBV12-4|TRBJ2-1
CASSEEYNEQFF
>TRBV20-1|TRBJ1-6
CSARPGNNSPLHF
>TRBV27|TRBJ2-7
CASSLSLGLRYEQYF
>TRBV4-2|TRBJ2-7
CASSQDWRGSSYEQYF
>TRBV12-5|TRBJ1-4
CASGQTSTNEKLFF
>TRBV19|TRBJ1-1
CASRGLMDTEAFF
>TRBV11-1|TRBJ2-7
CASSLARGTYEQYF
>TRBV27|TRBJ2-1
CASSLNFGDRVDNEQFF